This T cell receptor beta chain was identified during a study of OX40 agonist ivuxolimab in advanced cancers. The table lists this clone with a count of one. Unmatched junction bases numbered 7, after V lost 5 bases and J lost 6 bases. This CDR3 spans 16 amino acids. Germline assignment: CDR1 SGHTA and CDR2 FQGTGA. Profiling relied on immunoSEQ multiplex PCR, and the TCRdb table lists in-frame clones only, not all of them. The sample holds some 99,000 clones, 94% seen once. With baseline, cycle 4 day 1, and cycle 7 day 1 as timepoints, blood was sampled. The sequence derives from an adult with an advanced solid tumor such as melanoma, head and neck, liver or kidney cancer. This chain links TRBV7-3 with TRBJ2-1; 13 bases map to TRBD2. Sample: CD4+ or CD8+ T cells sorted from blood, taken in a trial of the OX40 agonist ivuxolimab. Here the CDR3 reads CASSLMGLAGTNEQFF. CDR3 in DNA: TGTGCCAGCAGCCTTATGGGACTAGCGGGAACCAATGAGCAGTTCTTC.